This T cell receptor (beta chain) came from a study of CD8 T cells in Susac syndrome. Reverse transcription used roughly 0.5 to 1 ug RNA and random hexamers. TCRdb processed the immunoSEQ multiplex PCR reads anew with MiXCR; each CDR3 protein has one entry. Of about 130,000 distinct CDR3 sequences in the sample, 90% to 95% were seen once. General study findings and limits: Regarding the TCR sequencing and HLA analysis, the study admitted that a relatively small number of individuals were involved.

CD8+ and CD4+ T cells from blood underwent TCR beta sequencing, which was carried out in a high-throughput format. Healthy donors formed controls matched for age and sex. A note on this clonotype: Its matching antigen is unknown.

Sequencing was done on a sample of CD4+ T cells from PBMCs. This TCR came from a human donor in good health.

The CDR3 nucleotides read TGTGCCAGCAGTTACTCGAACCAGGGGGGAGAGACCCAGTACTTC. Translation: CASSYSNQGGETQYF. The rearrangement joins TRBV6-5 to TRBJ2-5; possible D gene TRBD1, 7 bases. From germline, CDR1 is MNHEY and CDR2 SVGAGI. CDR3 length: 15 residues. Trimming removed 0 bases from V and 4 bases from J, with 12 bases in between.